This TCR beta chain derives from a study of CD8 T cells in ankylosing spondylitis. Details on this clonotype: The antigen is undetermined.

TCRdb re-called the 5' RACE reads with MiXCR, one entry per CDR3 protein. The sample lists roughly 370,000 distinct CDR3 sequences, around 22% occurring once. Overall study results and limits: Made up of roughly 8 highly homologous variants, a TCR beta motif appeared characteristic of ankylosing spondylitis blood.

The CDR3 has 16 residues. V dropped 8 bases and J dropped 0; count of bases not matched to a gene: 9. CDR1 and CDR2 (germline): MGHRA, YSYEKL. This TCR derives from a male donor with ankylosing spondylitis. Sample: blood, either unsorted or a sorted T cell fraction (not recorded which). This chain links TRBV4-1 with TRBJ2-1; 8 bases map to TRBD2. CDR3: CASQIAGRSSYNEQFF. CDR3 sequence (DNA): TGCGCCAGCCAAATAGCGGGAAGGAGCTCCTACAATGAGCAGTTCTTC.